This T cell receptor beta chain was recovered during a study of OX40 agonist ivuxolimab in advanced cancers. Only in-frame clones appear in the TCRdb table, and some are missing; sequencing was by immunoSEQ multiplex PCR. The sample yields fewer than 35,000 clones, around 90% seen once. V lost 5 bases to trimming and J lost 4 bases, with 15 bases between them. Looked up from germline, CDR1 is SGHNT and CDR2 is YENEEA. The CDR3 has 15 residues. This TCR came from an adult with an advanced solid tumor such as melanoma, head and neck, liver or kidney cancer. The chain recombines TRBV11-3 with TRBJ2-1, with D possibly being TRBD1 (6 bases). Specimen: CD4+ or CD8+ T cells sorted from blood, collected in a trial of the OX40 agonist ivuxolimab. CDR3 protein: CASSEGEGIYNEQFF. DNA of the CDR3: TGTGCCAGCAGCGAGGGGGAAGGGATTTACAATGAGCAGTTCTTC.